One sample yielded the 27 T cell receptor beta chains listed below, sequenced in a study of cytomegalovirus exposure and HLA in healthy donors (dated by TCRdb to the late 2010s). The library was prepared using the immunoSEQ multiplex PCR assay. A mixture of 60 forward primers for TCR Vbeta segments and 13 reverse primers for TCR Jbeta segments was used in the multiplex PCR. TCRdb's version of the immuneACCESS table is confined to in-frame rearrangements and falls short of the full clone set. An unresolved V gene accounts for under half of the shortfall where checked; the remainder is of unknown origin. The sample profile shows roughly 110,000 clones; more than 65% of them were found once. 2% to 2.5% of the sample lies in the top ten. The sequencing sample was made of PBMCs. Source of these receptors: a man aged 25-40 years in good health and CMV-seronegative.

This clone was detected a few times. The J gene is TRBJ2-7, the V gene TRBV2, with TRBD1 matching 9 bases. With V trimmed by 7 bases and J by 1 base, 5 bases remained unmatched. The CDR3 has 14 amino acids. Germline loops: CDR1 SNHLY, CDR2 FYNNEI. The CDR3 DNA is TGTGCCAGCATTCCGGGACAGGGATCCTACGAGCAGTACTTC. It codes for CASIPGQGSYEQYF.

The V and J genes are TRBV19 and TRBJ2-5; weak D call: TRBD1 (6 bases). The CDR3 covers 13 residues. V was shortened by 5 bases and J by 4 bases, with 11 bases between the two germline ends. Germline assignment: CDR1 LNHDA and CDR2 SQIVND (reference sequence). CDR3: CASSDRSGETQYF. The CDR3 coding sequence is TGTGCCAGTAGTGACAGGAGTGGAGAGACCCAGTACTTC.

The chain combines TRBV28 with TRBJ1-2; TRBD1 agrees at 7 bases. This CDR3 comprises 13 residues. Germline CDR1 and CDR2: MDHEN and SYDVKM. The V gene end was trimmed by 8 bases and the J gene end by 4 bases; junction bases not matched to a gene: 7. CDR3 protein: CASCLQGVYGYTF. The CDR3 DNA sequence: TGTGCCAGCTGTCTTCAGGGGGTCTATGGCTACACCTTC.

The rearrangement uses TRBV18 and TRBJ1-4; weak D call: TRBD1 (6 bases). V lost 5 bases and J lost 7, with 23 bases in between. The CDR3 consists of 17 residues. In germline, CDR1 is KGHSH, CDR2 LQKENI. The CDR3 protein is CASSERPTGSDSEKLFF. The DNA of the CDR3 is TGTGCCAGCTCAGAGAGGCCAACAGGGTCTGATAGTGAAAAACTGTTTTTT.

This clone occurred once. V gene TRBV5-4 combines with J gene TRBJ2-1; TRBD2 is a possible D gene (5 bases). The germline gives CDR1 SGHNT, CDR2 YYREEE (reference sequence). The ends were cut back, 4 bases at V and 1 base at J, with 15 bases in the middle. This CDR3 comprises 16 residues. In DNA, the CDR3 is TGTGCCAGCAGCCGAGCCCTAGCTGTTTCCTACAATGAGCAGTTCTTC. Protein sequence: CASSRALAVSYNEQFF.

The sample holds one count of this clone. The chain uses TRBV15 and TRBJ1-6; D unclear. The CDR3 spans 17 residues. Germline loops: CDR1 LNHNV, CDR2 YYDKDF (reference sequence). V shed 0 bases and J shed 6 bases, with 15 bases lying between them. As DNA, the CDR3 is TGTGCCACCAGCAGAGATCCGGCAGGCGTCCGTAATTCACCCCTCCACTTT. Its translation is CATSRDPAGVRNSPLHF.

CDR3 amino acids: CASSSAPGQLNTEAFF. CDR3 coding DNA: TGTGCCAGCAGCTCCGCCCCGGGACAGCTTAACACTGAAGCTTTCTTT. The V and J genes are TRBV7-9 and TRBJ1-1; 7 positions agree with TRBD1. The CDR3 sequence is 16 residues long. The V and J ends lost 4 bases and 2 bases, in that order; junction bases with no gene match: 10. Germline CDR1 and CDR2: SEHNR and FQNEAQ (reference sequence).

The V gene is TRBV5-4, the J gene TRBJ1-1; D not certain. This CDR3 region has 16 residues. Germline loops: CDR1 SGHNT, CDR2 YYREEE (reference sequence). The germline V and J ends were trimmed by 4 bases and 3 bases, with 19 bases remaining between them. CDR3 sequence reads: CASSGRLGGKDTEAFF. CDR3 sequence (DNA): TGTGCCAGCAGCGGGCGGCTGGGAGGCAAGGACACTGAAGCTTTCTTT.

This chain joins TRBV29-1 and TRBJ1-1, with TRBD1 as a possible D gene (5 bases). V lost 6 bases and J 7 bases, leaving 12 bases between the germline ends. Germline V gene data show CDR1 as SQVTM and CDR2 as ANQGSEA. This CDR3 contains 11 residues. CDR3 amino acids: CSVYTGGEAFF. For the CDR3, the DNA is TGCAGCGTCTACACCGGGGGTGAAGCTTTCTTT.

The chain combines TRBV4-2 with TRBJ2-7, with 8 bases lining up with TRBD2. The CDR3 covers 15 residues. V was pared by 1 base and J by 5 bases, with 7 bases of the junction left unmatched. CDR1 and CDR2 (germline): LGHNA, YNFKEQ. The CDR3 is CASSQAGLVYHEQYF. The CDR3 DNA sequence: TGTGCCAGCAGCCAAGCGGGACTAGTCTACCACGAGCAGTACTTC.

The rearrangement uses TRBV13 and TRBJ2-3; D gene ambiguous. The germline V gene has CDR1 PRHDT and CDR2 FYEKMQ (reference sequence). Trimming left V 1 base short and J 2 bases short, with 10 bases between. The CDR3 contains 15 residues. The CDR3 sequence: CASSLDGQNTDTQYF. DNA of the CDR3: TGTGCCAGCAGCTTAGATGGCCAGAACACAGATACGCAGTATTTT.

This chain connects TRBV5-1 to TRBJ1-2; TRBD1 matches at 7 bases. CDR3 length: 12 residues. Germline V CDR1 and CDR2: SGHRS, YFSETQ. After removal of 4 bases from V and 8 bases from J, the junction contained 5 bases not matched to a gene. The CDR3 DNA is TGCGCCAGCAGCGTGACAGGGAGCGGCTACACCTTC. Translated, it gives CASSVTGSGYTF.

V gene TRBV5-4 combines with J gene TRBJ1-6; 7 positions match TRBD1. This CDR3 has 17 residues. After removal of 0 bases from V and 4 bases from J, the junction contained 7 bases not matched to a gene. The germline V gene has CDR1 SGHNT and CDR2 YYREEE (reference sequence). The CDR3 coding sequence is TGTGCCAGCAGCTTGGCGCTTTTGGGACAGTATAATTCACCCCTCCACTTT. It is translated as CASSLALLGQYNSPLHF.

The chain combines TRBV5-1 with TRBJ2-1, with D possibly being TRBD1 (6 bases). There are 16 residues in the CDR3. The germline CDR1 and CDR2 sequences are SGHRS and YFSETQ. Deletions cut 6 bases from V and 8 bases from J, with 24 bases between. Here the CDR3 DNA reads TGCGCCAGCATCCAGGGGTCGGCTAGTCCCCCCTATGAGCAGTTCTTC. This translates into CASIQGSASPPYEQFF.

V is TRBV4-2 and J is TRBJ2-7; 10 positions agree with TRBD2. J gave up 6 bases and V 0 bases, and 5 bases lay outside the gene matches. CDR1 is LGHNA, CDR2 YNFKEQ, per germline. This CDR3 region has 15 residues. The CDR3 reads CASSQDPASGSEQYF. The CDR3 DNA reads TGTGCCAGCAGCCAAGATCCGGCTAGCGGGAGCGAGCAGTACTTC.

This clone was detected once. This chain connects TRBV13 to TRBJ2-2; 16 bases agree with TRBD2. The CDR3 has 18 residues. Germline V lookup: CDR1 PRHDT, CDR2 FYEKMQ (reference sequence). Trimming at V came to 5 bases and at J to 2 bases, leaving 5 bases not matched to a gene. CDR3 nucleotides: TGTGCCAGCAGCCCCGGGACTAGCGGGAGGGCCAACACCGGGGAGCTGTTTTTT. Translating gives CASSPGTSGRANTGELFF.

J is TRBJ2-6 and V is TRBV7-6; D might be TRBD2 (5 bases). There are 15 residues in the CDR3. V was clipped by 5 bases and J by 0 bases, with 8 bases between them. Germline V gene data show CDR1 as SGHVS and CDR2 as FNYEAQ. The CDR3 spells CASSRDYSGANVLTF. In DNA, the CDR3 is TGTGCCAGCAGCCGGGATTACTCTGGGGCCAACGTCCTGACTTTC.

The CDR3 reads CASSYTSGPYEQYF. The DNA of the CDR3 is TGTGCCAGCAGCTATACTAGCGGCCCCTACGAGCAGTACTTC. The chain couples TRBV27 to TRBJ2-7; 8 bases are a match to TRBD2. This CDR3 has 14 residues. The V and J ends lost 6 bases and 2 bases, in that order; junction bases with no gene match: 6. Germline CDR1 is MNHEY and CDR2 is SMNVEV (reference sequence).

The chain couples TRBV30 to TRBJ1-1, with TRBD1 matching over 8 bases. The length of the CDR3 is 14 residues. Per the germline V gene, CDR1 is GTSNPN and CDR2 is SVGIG (reference sequence). The junction had 9 bases not matched to a gene; V was cut back by 4 bases and J by 5 bases. CDR3 in amino acids: CAWMVAGGITEAFF. Written as DNA, the CDR3 is TGTGCCTGGATGGTGGCAGGGGGCATTACTGAAGCTTTCTTT.

The V and J genes are TRBV2 and TRBJ2-5, with TRBD2 matching over 7 bases. CDR1 SNHLY and CDR2 FYNNEI come from the germline V gene. Unmatched junction bases numbered 9, after V lost 7 bases and J lost 7 bases. The CDR3 length is 13 residues. Here the CDR3 DNA reads TGTGCCAGCACTCCGGGACTACCGGTGACCCAGTACTTC. Its translation is CASTPGLPVTQYF.

V gene TRBV2 combines with J gene TRBJ1-5; a possible D gene is TRBD1 (5 bases). Germline values: CDR1 SNHLY, CDR2 FYNNEI. Deletions cut 2 bases from V and 6 bases from J, with 17 bases between. This CDR3 is 16 amino acids long. CDR3: CASSETDGGDGQPQHF. The CDR3 region has the DNA TGTGCCAGCAGTGAAACCGACGGAGGGGACGGTCAGCCCCAGCATTTT.

This rearrangement joins TRBV9 to TRBJ2-1, with TRBD2 matching over 15 bases. This CDR3 is 19 amino acids long. The germline gives CDR1 SGDLS, CDR2 YYNGEE. J was trimmed by 6 bases and V by 1 base; bases with no gene match: 11. For the CDR3, the DNA is TGTGCCAGCAGCGTAACGGGACTAGCGGGAGGATCAAGGGTCAATGAGCAGTTCTTC. Its translation is CASSVTGLAGGSRVNEQFF. The entire variable domain, with the rest obtained from reference TRBV9 and TRBJ2-1, is as follows: DSGVTQTPKHLITATGQRVTLRCSPRSGDLSVYWYQQSLDQGLQFLIQYYNGEERAKGNILERFSAQQFPDLHSELNLSSLELGDSALYFCASSVTGLAGGSRVNEQFFGPGTRLTVL.

The rearrangement uses TRBV23-1 and TRBJ1-2; a weak D match, TRBD1 (5 bases). TRBV23-1 is an ORF, and what it does is uncertain. This CDR3 comprises 14 residues. V lost 0 bases and J lost 4, with 9 bases in between. CDR3 in amino acids: CASSQSRQGYGYTF. CDR3 sequence (DNA): TGCGCCAGCAGTCAATCAAGGCAGGGCTATGGCTACACCTTC.

V and J are TRBV19 and TRBJ2-3; a possible D gene is TRBD1 (6 bases). This CDR3 comprises 13 residues. Germline V gene lookup returns CDR1 LNHDA and CDR2 SQIVND (reference sequence). Trimming pared 5 bases from V and 2 bases from J, leaving 8 bases between. The CDR3 sequence: CASSQGYTDTQYF. CDR3 bases: TGTGCCAGTAGTCAGGGGTACACAGATACGCAGTATTTT.

The chain has TRBV19 and TRBJ1-2, with TRBD1 identical over 7 bases. From germline, CDR1 is LNHDA and CDR2 SQIVND (reference sequence). The CDR3 consists of 14 residues. The J segment lost 6 bases and the V segment lost 7 bases, leaving 11 bases of the junction unmatched. CDR3 amino acids: CASTVTGSNNGYTF. The CDR3 DNA sequence: TGTGCCAGTACCGTGACAGGGTCCAACAATGGCTACACCTTC.

The chain joins TRBV28 to TRBJ1-2; tentatively, D is TRBD1 (5 bases). V was pared by 5 bases and J by 2 bases, with 15 bases between. The CDR3 loop spans 15 amino acids. Germline V CDR1 and CDR2: MDHEN, SYDVKM. In DNA, the CDR3 is TGTGCCAGCAGTCCGGGGGGAGGGGCCAACTATGGCTACACCTTC. It translates to CASSPGGGANYGYTF.

This clone was recorded a few times. J is TRBJ2-2 and V is TRBV18; TRBD1 matches at 7 bases. The germline gives CDR1 KGHSH, CDR2 LQKENI. This CDR3 spans 16 amino acids. V lost 6 bases, J lost 2 bases, and 9 bases stayed unmatched. CDR3 bases: TGTGCCAGCTCGGACACAGGGGTGCTTAACACCGGGGAGCTGTTTTTT. Translating gives CASSDTGVLNTGELFF.